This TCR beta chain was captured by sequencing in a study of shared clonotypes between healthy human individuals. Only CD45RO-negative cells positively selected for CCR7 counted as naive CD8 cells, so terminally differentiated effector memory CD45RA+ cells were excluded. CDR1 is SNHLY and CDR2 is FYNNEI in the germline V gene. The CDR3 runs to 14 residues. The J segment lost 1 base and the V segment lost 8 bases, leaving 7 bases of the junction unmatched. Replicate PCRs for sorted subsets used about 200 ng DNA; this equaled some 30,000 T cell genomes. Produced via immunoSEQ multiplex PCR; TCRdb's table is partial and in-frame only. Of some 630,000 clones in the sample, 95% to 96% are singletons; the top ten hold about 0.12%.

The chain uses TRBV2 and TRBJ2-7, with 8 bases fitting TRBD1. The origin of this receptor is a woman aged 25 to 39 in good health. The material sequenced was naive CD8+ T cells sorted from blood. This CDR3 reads CASQGQGVSYEQYF. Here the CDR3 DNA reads TGTGCCAGCCAAGGACAGGGTGTATCCTACGAGCAGTACTTC.